The clone carrying this T cell receptor beta chain was found many times. Its antigen is as yet unknown. As the method for making TCR beta libraries, quantitative 5'-RACE with molecular barcodes was used. Each CDR3 protein is one row after TCRdb ran MiXCR on the 5' RACE reads. The repertoire consists of fewer than 250,000 distinct CDR3 sequences, with 8% to 11% occurring once and the leading ten covering about 2.5%. The V gene's germline CDR1 is LGHNA and CDR2 YNFKEQ. J gave up 5 bases and V 0 bases, and 7 bases lay outside the gene matches. This CDR3 comprises 15 residues. This sample was included in a study of CD8 T cells in ankylosing spondylitis. Whole-study results and caveats: The clones that were linked to disease were reported to be significantly enriched in matched synovial fluid samples from ankylosing spondylitis patients.

The sequenced sample was blood, either unsorted or a sorted T cell fraction (not recorded which). This clonotype was sampled from a male donor with ankylosing spondylitis or in good health (not recorded which). The chain is built from TRBV4-2 and TRBJ2-7, with 7 bases identical to TRBD2. This CDR3 reads CASSQEGGSANEQYF. The DNA of the CDR3 is TGTGCCAGCAGCCAAGAAGGCGGGAGTGCCAACGAGCAGTACTTC.